This entry features one T cell receptor beta chain sequence. Compared with germline, one end of the junction differs, possibly owing to a read error. This CDR3 has 12 amino acids. Germline CDR1 MNHNS, CDR2 SASEGT. Together with a sample-barcoded 5' primer, a J-beta primer mix was included in a second PCR lasting 7 to 11 cycles. TCRdb re-called the 5' RACE reads through MiXCR, storing one row per CDR3 protein. The data contain over 1,200,000 distinct CDR3 sequences, approximately 63% of them singletons. These data originate in a study of blood T cells in healthy people across ages. The source material was blood. This sequence originates from a man aged 18 to 30 in good health. This rearrangement joins TRBV6-1 to TRBJ2-5; no definite D call. The end of the DNA is better explained by TRBJ2-7, so the J call may be wrong. The CDR3 nucleotides read TGTGCCAGCAGGGAAGACCAATACGAGCAGTACTTC. As protein: CASREDQYEQYF.